Below, 18 T cell receptor beta chains from the same sample are listed, as sequenced in a study of blood T cell repertoires in COVID-19. Sequencing used immunoSEQ multiplex PCR; TCRdb keeps in-frame clones, though not all of them. Among a few hundred thousand clones listed, roughly 91% were seen once. Source material: PBMCs or T cells enriched from blood (not recorded which). The receptors were gathered from a man younger than 35 who had recovered from COVID-19.

Ten or more counts support this clone. This rearrangement joins TRBV7-9 to TRBJ1-2; a possible D gene is TRBD1 (6 bases). The CDR3 covers 18 residues. CDR1 and CDR2 (germline): SEHNR, FQNEAQ (reference sequence). The ends were cut back, 5 bases at V and 3 bases at J, with 25 bases in the middle. CDR3 nucleotides: TGTGCCAGCAGCCCAACCACCCCCGAGAGGGGGAGGGACTATGGCTACACCTTC. It specifies CASSPTTPERGRDYGYTF.

The genes are TRBV19 and TRBJ2-5; 12 positions match TRBD1. CDR3 length equals 19 residues. The germline V gene encodes CDR1 LNHDA and CDR2 SQIVND (reference sequence). The V gene end was trimmed by 4 bases and the J gene end by 2 bases; junction bases not matched to a gene: 14. CDR3 sequence: CASSNRDRGLPGYQETQYF. The CDR3 region has the DNA TGTGCCAGTAGTAACCGGGACAGGGGGCTGCCAGGGTATCAAGAGACCCAGTACTTC.

Comments on this clone: This same CDR3 is encoded by further DNA sequences in the sample. The chain has TRBV20-1 and TRBJ1-1, with D unresolved. Trimming took off 1 base at V and 7 bases at J, with 7 bases between the two ends. Germline assignment: CDR1 DFQATT and CDR2 SNEGSKA (reference sequence). The CDR3 is 11 residues long. This CDR3 is CSARVSYEAFF. CDR3 DNA sequence: TGCAGTGCTAGAGTATCGTATGAAGCTTTCTTT.

The V call is TRBV30, the J call TRBJ1-5; no definite D call. V was shortened by 0 bases and J by 3 bases, with 6 bases between the two germline ends. This CDR3 has 13 residues. CDR1 is GTSNPN and CDR2 is SVGIG in the germline V gene (reference sequence). The CDR3 DNA follows: TGTGCCTGGAGTGTCCAGGCCAATCAGCCCCAGCATTTT. Protein sequence: CAWSVQANQPQHF.

The chain joins TRBV11-2 to TRBJ1-2; D not resolved. Trimming left V 0 bases short and J 0 bases short, with 5 bases between. The germline gives CDR1 SGHAT, CDR2 FQNNGV. The CDR3 contains 14 residues. The CDR3 region is CASSLDGANYGYTF. CDR3 bases: TGTGCCAGCAGCTTAGACGGAGCTAACTATGGCTACACCTTC. The full variable domain, its missing parts supplied by reference TRBV11-2 and TRBJ1-2, is EAGVAQSPRYKIIEKRQSVAFWCNPISGHATLYWYQQILGQGPKLLIQFQNNGVVDDSQLPKDRFSAERLKGVDSTLKIQPAKLEDSAVYLCASSLDGANYGYTFGSGTRLTVV.

This clone was observed once. The chain recombines TRBV7-2 with TRBJ1-6, with TRBD1 matching over 7 bases. The germline gives CDR1 SGHTA, CDR2 FQGNSA. The CDR3 consists of 15 residues. Trimming cost V 5 bases and J 3 bases; bases outside gene matches: 4. The CDR3 loop reads CASSLGTVYNSPLHF. The DNA for the CDR3 is TGTGCCAGCAGCCTCGGGACAGTCTATAATTCACCCCTCCACTTT.

This chain uses TRBV30 with TRBJ1-1; possible D gene TRBD1, 6 bases. V was cut by 0 bases and J by 0 bases, with 11 bases left in between. Germline CDR1 GTSNPN, CDR2 SVGIG (reference sequence). The CDR3 contains 15 residues. The CDR3 sequence is CAWSVRQGLNTEAFF. The CDR3 DNA sequence: TGTGCCTGGAGTGTGCGGCAGGGGTTGAACACTGAAGCTTTCTTT.

The chain links TRBV24-1 to TRBJ2-7; D remains ambiguous. The V end lost 5 bases, the J end lost 5 bases, and 12 bases lay between the germline ends. Germline V gene data show CDR1 as KGHDR and CDR2 as SFDVKD. This CDR3 region has 13 residues. Written as DNA, the CDR3 is TGTGCCACCAGTGCCTCAGGATCCAACGAGCAGTACTTC. This translates into CATSASGSNEQYF.

This chain links TRBV7-6 with TRBJ1-1; D gene uncertain. CDR3 length: 13 amino acids. V was trimmed by 7 bases and J by 1 base, leaving 10 bases between them. The germline gives CDR1 SGHVS, CDR2 FNYEAQ. The CDR3 nucleotides are TGTGCCAGCACTCGGGAGGAGAACACTGAAGCTTTCTTT. It yields the protein CASTREENTEAFF.

This clone was observed a few times. The chain recombines TRBV27 with TRBJ1-1; D is possibly TRBD1 (5 bases). CDR1 MNHEY and CDR2 SMNVEV come from the germline V gene (reference sequence). This CDR3 spans 13 amino acids. Trimming left V 3 bases short and J 1 base short, with 6 bases between. CDR3: CASSFTGNTEAFF. CDR3 nucleotide sequence: TGTGCCAGCAGTTTTACAGGGAACACTGAAGCTTTCTTT.

CDR3 protein: CASSLRQATNEKLFF. In DNA form, the CDR3 reads TGTGCCAGCAGCCTACGACAAGCAACTAATGAAAAACTGTTTTTT. The genes are TRBV7-2 and TRBJ1-4; D uncertain. V was pared by 5 bases and J by 0 bases, with 10 bases between. Germline assignment: CDR1 SGHTA and CDR2 FQGNSA. The CDR3 is 15 residues long.

This chain joins TRBV6-2 or TRBV6-3 and TRBJ1-1, with 7 bases fitting TRBD1. In germline, CDR1 is MNHEY, CDR2 SVGEGT. CDR3 length: 15 amino acids. The ends lost 4 bases at V and 5 bases at J; junction bases unmatched: 10. The DNA for the CDR3 is TGTGCCAGCAGTTCGGCGGGCAGGGGGGAAACTGAAGCTTTCTTT. Residues: CASSSAGRGETEAFF.

This sequence joins TRBV6-5 and TRBJ1-6; 8 positions agree with TRBD1. The CDR3 runs 15 residues. The V and J ends lost 4 bases and 7 bases, in that order; junction bases with no gene match: 6. Per germline, CDR1 MNHEY and CDR2 SVGAGI. The CDR3 nucleotides are TGTGCCAGCAGTTCGAATGGACAGGGCAATTCACCCCTCCACTTT. Translated: CASSSNGQGNSPLHF.

This sequence joins TRBV5-4 and TRBJ2-1; D is unclear. V dropped 1 base and J dropped 10 bases, with 9 bases sitting between them. The germline gives CDR1 SGHNT, CDR2 YYREEE (reference sequence). This CDR3 has 12 residues. The DNA of the CDR3 is TGTGCCAGCAGCTTGTCTCGGCGGGAGCAGTTCTTC. It is translated as CASSLSRREQFF.

Only one count was recorded for this clone. Written as DNA, the CDR3 is TGTGCCACCAGCAGAGCTAGCGGGTCCTACAATGAGCAGTTCTTC. This codes for CATSRASGSYNEQFF. The V gene is TRBV15, the J gene TRBJ2-1, with TRBD2 matching over 8 bases. This CDR3 is built from 15 residues. The germline V gene encodes CDR1 LNHNV and CDR2 YYDKDF (reference sequence). The V and J ends lost 1 base and 1 base, in that order; junction bases with no gene match: 0. The variable domain in full, completed from reference TRBV15 and TRBJ2-1, reads DAMVIQNPRYQVTQFGKPVTLSCSQTLNHNVMYWYQQKSSQAPKLLFHYYDKDFNNEADTPDNFQSRRPNTSFCFLDIRSPGLGDTAMYLCATSRASGSYNEQFFGPGTRLTVL.

V and J are TRBV29-1 and TRBJ1-2, with a weak D call TRBD1 (5 bases). Deletions cut 2 bases from V and 4 bases from J, with 14 bases between. From germline, CDR1 is SQVTM and CDR2 ANQGSEA. This CDR3 is built from 14 residues. DNA for the CDR3: TGCAGCGTTGAATTAGGTTATAGGGGCTATGGCTACACCTTC. Translating gives CSVELGYRGYGYTF.

The chain joins TRBV24-1 to TRBJ2-1, with 10 bases matching TRBD2. V lost 10 bases to trimming and J lost 9 bases; unmatched junction nucleotides: 8. From germline, CDR1 is KGHDR and CDR2 SFDVKD. This CDR3 has 13 residues. This CDR3 is CATASGSSGEQFF. Here the CDR3 DNA reads TGTGCCACGGCTAGCGGGAGTTCCGGTGAGCAGTTCTTC.

The V gene is TRBV5-1, the J gene TRBJ2-2; 9 bases are shared with TRBD2. V lost 2 bases to trimming and J lost 5 bases; unmatched junction nucleotides: 7. The V gene's germline CDR1 is SGHRS and CDR2 YFSETQ. This CDR3 is 16 amino acids long. The CDR3: CASSFSGGETTGELFF. The CDR3 nucleotides are TGCGCCAGCAGCTTTAGCGGGGGAGAAACTACCGGGGAGCTGTTTTTT.